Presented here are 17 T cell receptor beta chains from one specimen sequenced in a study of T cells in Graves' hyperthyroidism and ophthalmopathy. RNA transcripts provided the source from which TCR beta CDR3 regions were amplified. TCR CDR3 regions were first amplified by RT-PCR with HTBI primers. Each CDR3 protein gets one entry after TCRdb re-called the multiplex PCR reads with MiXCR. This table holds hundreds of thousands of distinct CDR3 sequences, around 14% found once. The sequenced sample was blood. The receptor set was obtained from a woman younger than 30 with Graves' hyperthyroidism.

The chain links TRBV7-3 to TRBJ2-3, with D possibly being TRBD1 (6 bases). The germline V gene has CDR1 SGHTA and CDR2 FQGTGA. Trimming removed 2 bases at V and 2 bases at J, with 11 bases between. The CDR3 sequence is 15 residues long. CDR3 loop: CASSLLGDNTDTQYF. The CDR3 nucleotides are TGTGCCAGCAGCTTATTAGGGGACAACACAGATACGCAGTATTTT.

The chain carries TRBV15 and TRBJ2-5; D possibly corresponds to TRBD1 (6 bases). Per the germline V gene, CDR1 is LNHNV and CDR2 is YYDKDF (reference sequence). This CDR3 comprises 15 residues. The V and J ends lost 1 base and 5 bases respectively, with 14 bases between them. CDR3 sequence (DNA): TGTGCCACCAGCAGAGCTCCAGGGGCGTCGGAGACCCAGTACTTC. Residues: CATSRAPGASETQYF.

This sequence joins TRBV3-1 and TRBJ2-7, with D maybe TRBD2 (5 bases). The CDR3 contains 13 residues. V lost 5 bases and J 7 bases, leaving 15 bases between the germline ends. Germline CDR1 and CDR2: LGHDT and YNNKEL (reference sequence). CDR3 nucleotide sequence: TGTGCCAGCAGCGACGGGATCACACGGGAGCAGTACTTC. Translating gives CASSDGITREQYF.

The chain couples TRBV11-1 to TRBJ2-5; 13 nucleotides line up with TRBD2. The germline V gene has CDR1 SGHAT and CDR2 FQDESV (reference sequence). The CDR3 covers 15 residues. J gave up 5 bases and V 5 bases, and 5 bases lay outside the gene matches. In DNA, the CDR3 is TGTGCCAGCAGCGACGGACTAGCGGGAGTGGAGACCCAGTACTTC. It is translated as CASSDGLAGVETQYF.

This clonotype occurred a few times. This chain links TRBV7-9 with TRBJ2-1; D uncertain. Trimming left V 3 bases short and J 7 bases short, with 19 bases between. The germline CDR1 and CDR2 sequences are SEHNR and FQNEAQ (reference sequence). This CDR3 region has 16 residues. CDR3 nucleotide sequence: TGTGCCAGCAGCTTCGCACCCTCACGGGTGGAGAATGAGCAGTTCTTC. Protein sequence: CASSFAPSRVENEQFF.

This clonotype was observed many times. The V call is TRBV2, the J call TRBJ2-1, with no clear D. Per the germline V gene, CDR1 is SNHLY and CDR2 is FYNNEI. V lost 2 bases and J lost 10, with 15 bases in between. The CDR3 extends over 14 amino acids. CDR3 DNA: TGTGCCAGCAGTGAAAGGGTAGGCGACGTCGAGCAGTTCTTC. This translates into CASSERVGDVEQFF.

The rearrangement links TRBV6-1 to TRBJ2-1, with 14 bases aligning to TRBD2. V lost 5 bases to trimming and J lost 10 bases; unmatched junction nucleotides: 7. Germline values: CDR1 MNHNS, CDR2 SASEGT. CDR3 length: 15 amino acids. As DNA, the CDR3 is TGTGCCAGCAGTTCCGGGACTAGCGGGAGTTGGGAGCAGTTCTTC. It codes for CASSSGTSGSWEQFF.

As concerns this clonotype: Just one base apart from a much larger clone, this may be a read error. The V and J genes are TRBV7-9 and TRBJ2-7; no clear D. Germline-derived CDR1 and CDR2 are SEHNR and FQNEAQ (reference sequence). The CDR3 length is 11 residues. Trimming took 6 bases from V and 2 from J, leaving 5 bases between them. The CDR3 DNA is TGTGCCAGCAGTGCTCCCTACGAGCAGTACTTC. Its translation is CASSAPYEQYF.

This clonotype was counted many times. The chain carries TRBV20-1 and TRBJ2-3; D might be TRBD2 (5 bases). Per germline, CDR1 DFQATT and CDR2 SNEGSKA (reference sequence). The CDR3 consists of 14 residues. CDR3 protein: CSAVKRDTTDTQYF. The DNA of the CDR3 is TGCAGCGCTGTTAAACGGGATACCACAGATACGCAGTATTTT.

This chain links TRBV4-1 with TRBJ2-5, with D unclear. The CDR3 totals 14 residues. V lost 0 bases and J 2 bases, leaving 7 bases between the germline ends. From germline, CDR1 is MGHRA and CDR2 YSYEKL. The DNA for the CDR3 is TGCGCCAGCAGCCAAGAGGTCAATCAAGAGACCCAGTACTTC. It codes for CASSQEVNQETQYF.

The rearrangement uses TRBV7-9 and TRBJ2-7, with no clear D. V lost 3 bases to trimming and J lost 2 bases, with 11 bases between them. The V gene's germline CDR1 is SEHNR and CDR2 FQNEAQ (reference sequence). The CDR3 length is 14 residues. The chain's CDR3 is CASSFSQTPYEQYF. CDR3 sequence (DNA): TGTGCCAGCAGCTTTTCGCAGACCCCCTACGAGCAGTACTTC.

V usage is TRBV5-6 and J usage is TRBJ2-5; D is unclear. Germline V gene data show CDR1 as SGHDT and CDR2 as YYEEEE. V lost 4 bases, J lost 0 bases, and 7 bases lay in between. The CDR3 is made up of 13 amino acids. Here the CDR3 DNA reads TGTGCCAGCAGCCCCCAGTACCAAGAGACCCAGTACTTC. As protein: CASSPQYQETQYF.

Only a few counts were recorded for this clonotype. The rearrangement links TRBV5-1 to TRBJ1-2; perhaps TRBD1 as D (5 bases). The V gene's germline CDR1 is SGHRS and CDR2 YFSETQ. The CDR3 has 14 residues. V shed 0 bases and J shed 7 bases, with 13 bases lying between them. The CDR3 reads CASSLAVRGTGYTF. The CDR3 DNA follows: TGCGCCAGCAGCTTGGCGGTACGAGGGACTGGCTACACCTTC.

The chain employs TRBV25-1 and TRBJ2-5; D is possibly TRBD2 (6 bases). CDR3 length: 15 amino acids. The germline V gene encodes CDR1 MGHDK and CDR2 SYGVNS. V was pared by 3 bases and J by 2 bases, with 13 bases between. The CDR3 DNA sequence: TGTGCCAGCAGTGATCCTAGGAGGGTTCAAGAGACCCAGTACTTC. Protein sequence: CASSDPRRVQETQYF.

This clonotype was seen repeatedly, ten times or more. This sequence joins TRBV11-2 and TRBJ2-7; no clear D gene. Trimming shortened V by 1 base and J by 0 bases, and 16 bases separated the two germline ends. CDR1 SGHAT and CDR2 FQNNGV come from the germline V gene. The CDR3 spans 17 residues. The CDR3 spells CASSLGLRTHFSYEQYF. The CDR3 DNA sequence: TGTGCCAGCAGCTTAGGTCTGAGGACCCATTTCTCCTACGAGCAGTACTTC.

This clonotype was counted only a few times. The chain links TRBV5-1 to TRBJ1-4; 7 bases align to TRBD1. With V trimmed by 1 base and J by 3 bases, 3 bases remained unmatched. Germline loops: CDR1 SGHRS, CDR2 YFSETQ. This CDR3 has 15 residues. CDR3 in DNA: TGCGCCAGCAGCTTGAGGGGGCCCCCTAATGAAAAACTGTTTTTT. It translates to CASSLRGPPNEKLFF.

The CDR3 loop reads CASSYSTGENEKLFF. The DNA for the CDR3 is TGTGCCAGCAGTTACTCAACAGGGGAGAATGAAAAACTGTTTTTT. The chain uses TRBV6-5 and TRBJ1-4; 7 bases map to TRBD1. The germline V gene encodes CDR1 MNHEY and CDR2 SVGAGI. Losses at the gene ends were 0 bases for V and 5 bases for J; bases not matched to a gene: 3. The CDR3 length is 15 residues.